One and the same sample provided the 14 T cell receptor beta chains below, sequenced in a study of T cell responses to AZD1222 COVID-19 vaccine. The table came from immunoSEQ multiplex PCR; TCRdb's copy has only in-frame clones and leaves some out. The data hold some 94,000 clones, with roughly 92% observed a single time. Material: peripheral blood, obtained on day 0 of AZD1222 vaccination. The receptors were sampled from an adult in good health.

This clone was seen only once. The chain recombines TRBV3-1 (or the pseudogene TRBV3-2) with TRBJ1-4; the D is unclear. The germline V gene has CDR1 LGHDT and CDR2 YNNKEL (reference sequence). Trimming took off 6 bases at V and 7 bases at J, with 18 bases between the two ends. The CDR3 is made up of 15 amino acids. The CDR3 sequence is CASRAPGPLAEKLFF. The CDR3 region has the DNA TGTGCCAGCAGGGCACCCGGGCCACTCGCTGAAAAACTGTTTTTT.

This chain links TRBV6-2 or TRBV6-3 with TRBJ2-3; 11 bases match TRBD2. Unmatched junction bases numbered 3, after V lost 0 bases and J lost 7 bases. The CDR3 runs to 15 residues. Per germline, CDR1 MNHEY and CDR2 SVGEGT. The CDR3 region has the DNA TGTGCCAGCAGTTACTCGATAGCGGGAGGGAATACGCAGTATTTT. It translates to CASSYSIAGGNTQYF.

This chain links TRBV28 with TRBJ2-7, with D possibly being TRBD1 (6 bases). In germline, CDR1 is MDHEN, CDR2 SYDVKM. The V and J ends lost 5 bases and 6 bases respectively, with 17 bases between them. The CDR3 spans 14 residues. The CDR3 nucleotides are TGTGCCAGCAGTCCCCCCCAGGACAGCTCCGAGCAGTACTTC. Protein: CASSPPQDSSEQYF.

V usage is TRBV6-2 or TRBV6-3 and J usage is TRBJ1-2; perhaps TRBD1 as D (6 bases). The V and J ends lost 5 bases and 8 bases respectively, with 18 bases between them. CDR3 length equals 14 residues. Germline CDR1 reads MNHEY; CDR2 reads SVGEGT. CDR3 nucleotides: TGTGCCAGCAGTCAGGGGAGCAGGGAAGGAGGCTACACCTTC. Translation gives CASSQGSREGGYTF.

The J gene is TRBJ1-2, the V gene TRBV7-2; 10 positions agree with TRBD1. V lost 3 bases, J lost 7 bases, and 8 bases stayed unmatched. Germline assignment: CDR1 SGHTA and CDR2 FQGNSA. The CDR3 is 15 amino acids. The CDR3 protein is CASSFDRDRGSGYTF. As DNA, the CDR3 is TGTGCCAGCAGCTTTGACCGGGACAGGGGTTCTGGCTACACCTTC.

The CDR3 nucleotides are TGTGCCAGCAGCCCGACTAGCGGGATAAGCACAGATACGCAGTATTTT. It encodes CASSPTSGISTDTQYF. The rearrangement uses TRBV5-5 and TRBJ2-3; TRBD2 aligns across 11 bases. The CDR3 length is 16 residues. Germline assignment: CDR1 SGHKS and CDR2 YYEKEE (reference sequence). V trimming: 4 bases; J trimming: 0 bases; junction bases outside the gene matches: 4.

The chain has TRBV6-6 and TRBJ2-1; 9 nucleotides agree with TRBD2. CDR3 size: 15 residues. CDR1 and CDR2 (germline): MNHNY, SVGAGI (reference sequence). Germline trimming cut 2 bases from V and 8 bases from J; bases unmatched to any gene: 7. In DNA form, the CDR3 reads TGTGCCAGCAGTTACCTAGGCGGGGGGGCCTATGAGCAGTTCTTC. Protein product: CASSYLGGGAYEQFF.

The V call is TRBV5-1, the J call TRBJ1-1; no firm D call. The CDR3 extends over 15 amino acids. The germline V and J ends were trimmed by 4 bases and 4 bases, with 17 bases remaining between them. Germline CDR1 and CDR2: SGHRS and YFSETQ. CDR3 nucleotide sequence: TGCGCCAGCAGCCTAGACAACGCAGGTATCACTGAAGCTTTCTTT. Protein product: CASSLDNAGITEAFF.

This clone was seen just once. At the DNA level, this CDR3 is encoded by other sequences in the same sample as well. The rearrangement joins TRBV19 to TRBJ2-1; 10 positions match TRBD2. The CDR3 has 14 residues. With V trimmed by 3 bases and J by 5 bases, 1 base remained unmatched. CDR1 and CDR2 (germline): LNHDA, SQIVND (reference sequence). In DNA form, the CDR3 reads TGTGCCAGTAGTATCCTAGCGGGGGACAATGAGCAGTTCTTC. This gives the protein CASSILAGDNEQFF.

This sequence joins TRBV11-2 and TRBJ1-2, with 9 bases aligning to TRBD1. The CDR3 loop spans 16 amino acids. V shed 5 bases, J shed 0 bases, and the junction held 7 bases outside the gene matches. Germline V gene sequence: CDR1 SGHAT, CDR2 FQNNGV. The chain's CDR3 is CASSRDRAEANYGYTF. As DNA, the CDR3 is TGTGCCAGCAGCCGGGACAGGGCGGAAGCTAACTATGGCTACACCTTC.

The chain's CDR3 is CASSVRQGSGTEAFF. In nucleotides, the CDR3 is TGCGCCAGCAGCGTAAGACAGGGGTCAGGAACTGAAGCTTTCTTT. The chain combines TRBV5-1 with TRBJ1-1; 8 bases are shared with TRBD1. The trim removed 4 bases at V and 5 bases at J, leaving 10 bases unmatched. The germline CDR1 and CDR2 sequences are SGHRS and YFSETQ. There are 15 residues in the CDR3.

V gene TRBV9 combines with J gene TRBJ1-6; unclear D gene. The CDR3 consists of 18 residues. V gave up 0 bases and J gave up 0 bases, with 13 bases separating them. Germline CDR1 reads SGDLS; CDR2 reads YYNGEE. The CDR3 bases are TGTGCCAGCAGCGTAGATGTGGGGATGAGCTCCTATAATTCACCCCTCCACTTT. It is translated as CASSVDVGMSSYNSPLHF.

In this sample, this clone turned up once. V and J are TRBV7-9 and TRBJ2-6; no reliable D call. The V gene's germline CDR1 is SEHNR and CDR2 FQNEAQ (reference sequence). This CDR3 is 14 amino acids long. Between the trimmed V and J ends, which lost 10 bases and 0 bases, there was a span of 10 bases. The CDR3 bases are TGTGCCATTACAGTGAACTCTGGGGCCAACGTCCTGACTTTC. Protein: CAITVNSGANVLTF.

The V and J genes are TRBV3-1 (or the pseudogene TRBV3-2) and TRBJ1-2, with 7 bases matching TRBD1. There are 15 residues in the CDR3. Germline V lookup: CDR1 LGHDT, CDR2 YNNKEL (reference sequence). V dropped 1 base and J dropped 4; count of bases not matched to a gene: 6. For the CDR3, the DNA is TGTGCCAGCAGCCAAGCTACAGGGGCGTCCTATGGCTACACCTTC. Its protein is CASSQATGASYGYTF.